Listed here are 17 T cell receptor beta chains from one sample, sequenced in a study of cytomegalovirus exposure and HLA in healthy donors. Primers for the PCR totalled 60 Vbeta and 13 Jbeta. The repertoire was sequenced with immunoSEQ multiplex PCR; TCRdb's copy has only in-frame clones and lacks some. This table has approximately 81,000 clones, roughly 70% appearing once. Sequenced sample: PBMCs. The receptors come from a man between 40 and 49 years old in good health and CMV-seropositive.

The chain's CDR3 is CASSQDDRVINQPQHF. In DNA, the CDR3 is TGTGCCAGCAGCCAAGACGACAGGGTTATCAATCAGCCCCAGCATTTT. The genes are TRBV14 and TRBJ1-5; 7 nucleotides line up with TRBD1. CDR1 is SGHDN, CDR2 FVKESK, per germline. The CDR3 consists of 16 residues. The V segment lost 0 bases and the J segment 3 bases; nucleotides outside the gene matches: 5. Full variable domain (outside the CDR3, taken from reference TRBV14 and TRBJ1-5): EAGVTQFPSHSVIEKGQTVTLRCDPISGHDNLYWYRRVMGKEIKFLLHFVKESKQDESGMPNNRFLAERTGGTYSTLKVQPAELEDSGVYFCASSQDDRVINQPQHFGDGTRLSIL.

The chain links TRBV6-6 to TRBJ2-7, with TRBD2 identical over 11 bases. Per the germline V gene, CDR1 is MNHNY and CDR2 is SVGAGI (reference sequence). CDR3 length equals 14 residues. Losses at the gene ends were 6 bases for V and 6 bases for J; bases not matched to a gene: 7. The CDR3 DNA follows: TGTGCCAGCAGATTAGCGGGAGGGCCAGGCGAGCAGTACTTC. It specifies CASRLAGGPGEQYF.

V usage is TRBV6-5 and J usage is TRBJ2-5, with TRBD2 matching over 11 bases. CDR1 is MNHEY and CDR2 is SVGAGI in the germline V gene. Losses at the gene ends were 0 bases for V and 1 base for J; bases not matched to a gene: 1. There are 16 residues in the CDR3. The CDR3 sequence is CASSYSGTSGQETQYF. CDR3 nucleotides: TGTGCCAGCAGTTACTCGGGGACTAGCGGCCAAGAGACCCAGTACTTC.

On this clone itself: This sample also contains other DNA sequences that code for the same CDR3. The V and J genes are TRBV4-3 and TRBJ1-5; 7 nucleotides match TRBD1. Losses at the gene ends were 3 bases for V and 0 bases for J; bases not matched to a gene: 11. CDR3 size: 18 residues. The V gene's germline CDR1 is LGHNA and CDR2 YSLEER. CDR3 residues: CASSQDPQGGGSNQPQHF. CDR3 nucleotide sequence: TGCGCCAGCAGCCAGGATCCCCAGGGGGGCGGTAGCAATCAGCCCCAGCATTTT.

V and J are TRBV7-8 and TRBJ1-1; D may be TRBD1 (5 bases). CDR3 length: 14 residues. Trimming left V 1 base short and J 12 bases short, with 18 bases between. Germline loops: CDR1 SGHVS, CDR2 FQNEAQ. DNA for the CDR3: TGTGCCAGCAGCTTAGTAAGGGGCGCCCCCTTATCTTTCTTT. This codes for CASSLVRGAPLSFF.

Here the CDR3 reads CASSAGTGSVQETQYF. CDR3 DNA sequence: TGTGCCAGCAGTGCCGGGACAGGGTCAGTGCAAGAGACCCAGTACTTC. The chain couples TRBV28 to TRBJ2-5; the match to TRBD1 covers 9 bases. This CDR3 region has 16 residues. Germline V gene sequence: CDR1 MDHEN, CDR2 SYDVKM. V lost 5 bases to trimming and J lost 2 bases; unmatched junction nucleotides: 9. Full variable domain (remainder filled in from reference TRBV28 and TRBJ2-5): DVKVTQSSRYLVKRTGEKVFLECVQDMDHENMFWYRQDPGLGLRLIYFSYDVKMKEKGDIPEGYSVSREKKERFSLILESASTNQTSMYLCASSAGTGSVQETQYFGPGTRLLVL.

The CDR3 sequence is CASSLRTDGFGEKLFF. CDR3 coding DNA: TGTGCCAGCAGCTTGCGAACAGACGGTTTTGGAGAAAAACTGTTTTTT. The rearrangement joins TRBV5-4 to TRBJ1-4; no clear D. The ends were cut back, 1 base at V and 8 bases at J, with 18 bases in the middle. This CDR3 spans 16 amino acids. CDR1 is SGHNT, CDR2 YYREEE, per germline (reference sequence).

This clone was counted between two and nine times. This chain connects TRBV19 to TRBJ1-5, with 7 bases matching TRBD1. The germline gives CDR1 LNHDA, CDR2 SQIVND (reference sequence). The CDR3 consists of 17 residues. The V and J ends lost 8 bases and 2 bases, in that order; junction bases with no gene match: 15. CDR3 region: CASGPGTANYGNQPQHF. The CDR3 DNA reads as TGTGCCAGTGGCCCCGGGACAGCAAATTATGGCAATCAGCCCCAGCATTTT.

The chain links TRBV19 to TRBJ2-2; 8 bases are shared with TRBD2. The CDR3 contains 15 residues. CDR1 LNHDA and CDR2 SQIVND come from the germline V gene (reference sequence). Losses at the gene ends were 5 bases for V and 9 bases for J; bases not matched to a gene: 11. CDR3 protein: CASSAPREGRWELFF. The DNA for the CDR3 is TGTGCCAGTAGTGCTCCACGGGAGGGCCGCTGGGAGCTGTTTTTT. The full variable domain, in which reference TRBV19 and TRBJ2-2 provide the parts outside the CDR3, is DGGITQSPKYLFRKEGQNVTLSCEQNLNHDAMYWYRQDPGQGLRLIYYSQIVNDFQKGDIAEGYSVSREKKESFPLTVTSAQKNPTAFYLCASSAPREGRWELFFGEGSRLTVL.

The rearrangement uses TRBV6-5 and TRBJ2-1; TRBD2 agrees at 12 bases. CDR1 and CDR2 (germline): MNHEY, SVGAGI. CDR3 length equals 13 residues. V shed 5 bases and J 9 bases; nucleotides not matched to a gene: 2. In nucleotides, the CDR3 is TGTGCCAGCAGTCCGGGACTAGCGGGTGAGCAGTTCTTC. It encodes CASSPGLAGEQFF.

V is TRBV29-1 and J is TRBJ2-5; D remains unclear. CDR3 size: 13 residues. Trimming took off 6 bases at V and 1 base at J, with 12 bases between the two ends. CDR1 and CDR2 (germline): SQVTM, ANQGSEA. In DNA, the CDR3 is TGCAGCGTAAGCGACGTGGGCCAAGAGACCCAGTACTTC. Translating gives CSVSDVGQETQYF.

CDR3 sequence: CASSVQGASTGANVLTF. Here the CDR3 DNA reads TGTGCCAGCTCAGTACAGGGGGCTAGCACTGGGGCCAACGTCCTGACTTTC. The rearrangement links TRBV18 to TRBJ2-6, with TRBD1 matching 9 bases. The CDR3 is made up of 17 amino acids. CDR1 KGHSH and CDR2 LQKENI come from the germline V gene. Trimming removed 5 bases from V and 2 bases from J; junction bases left unmatched: 7.

The CDR3 sequence: CASSRTGFNQPQHF. The CDR3, as DNA: TGTGCCAGCTCACGCACAGGGTTCAATCAGCCCCAGCATTTT. The chain joins TRBV18 to TRBJ1-5; the D gene is possibly TRBD1 (6 bases). The CDR3 has 14 amino acids. Looked up from germline, CDR1 is KGHSH and CDR2 is LQKENI. V lost 4 bases, J lost 3 bases, and 10 bases lay in between.

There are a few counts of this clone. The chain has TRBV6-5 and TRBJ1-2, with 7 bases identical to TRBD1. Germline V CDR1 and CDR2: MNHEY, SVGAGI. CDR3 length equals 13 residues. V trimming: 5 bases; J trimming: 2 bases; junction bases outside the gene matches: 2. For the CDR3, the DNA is TGTGCCAGCAGTCGGACAGGCAACTATGGCTACACCTTC. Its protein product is CASSRTGNYGYTF.

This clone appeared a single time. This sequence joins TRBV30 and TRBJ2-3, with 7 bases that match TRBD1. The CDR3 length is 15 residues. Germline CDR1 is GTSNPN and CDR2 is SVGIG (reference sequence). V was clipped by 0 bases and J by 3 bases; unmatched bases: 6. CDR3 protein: CAWSVGTGETDTQYF. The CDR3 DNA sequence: TGTGCCTGGAGTGTCGGAACAGGGGAAACAGATACGCAGTATTTT. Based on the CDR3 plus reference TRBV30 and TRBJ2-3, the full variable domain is SQTIHQWPATLVQPVGSPLSLECTVEGTSNPNLYWYRQAAGRGLQLLFYSVGIGQISSEVPQNLSASRPQDRQFILSSKKLLLSDSGFYLCAWSVGTGETDTQYFGPGTRLTVL.

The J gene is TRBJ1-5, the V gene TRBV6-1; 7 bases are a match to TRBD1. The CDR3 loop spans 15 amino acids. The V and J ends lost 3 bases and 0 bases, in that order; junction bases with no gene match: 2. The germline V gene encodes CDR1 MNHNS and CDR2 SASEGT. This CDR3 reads CASSDTGDSNQPQHF. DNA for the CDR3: TGTGCCAGCAGTGATACAGGGGATAGCAATCAGCCCCAGCATTTT.

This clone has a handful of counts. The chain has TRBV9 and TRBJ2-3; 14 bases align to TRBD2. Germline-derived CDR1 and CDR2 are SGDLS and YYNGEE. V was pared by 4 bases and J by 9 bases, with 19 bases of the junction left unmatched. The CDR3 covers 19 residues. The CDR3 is CASSPGTSGLAGVGRTQYF. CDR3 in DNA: TGTGCCAGCAGCCCCGGGACATCGGGACTAGCGGGAGTGGGGAGGACGCAGTATTTT.